Listed below are T cell receptor beta chains from one sample, sequenced in a study of shared clonotypes between healthy human individuals. The assay was immunoSEQ multiplex PCR, and TCRdb's table has in-frame clones only and misses some. Among 550,000 to 600,000 clones listed, roughly 98% were seen once. The sequenced sample consisted of naive CD8+ T cells sorted from blood. The receptor set was obtained from a man aged 25-45 years in good health. CDR3s include the opening cysteine and the closing phenylalanine or tryptophan. D genes are given only for firm matches. Clone size is shown for a subset of rows, as once, few, many or a class of expanded clone.

j_call | clone_size | d_call | cdr3_length | v_call | cdr3_aa | cdr3_nt
TRBJ1-5 | NA | NA | 15 | TRBV27 | CASSTRTEFNQPQHF | TGTGCCAGCAGTACCCGGACAGAATTCAATCAGCCCCAGCATTTT
TRBJ1-2 | NA | TRBD1 | 16 | TRBV28 | CASSPIGTGGLDGYTF | TGTGCCAGCAGTCCTATAGGGACAGGGGGCTTGGATGGCTACACCTTC
TRBJ2-3 | NA | TRBD1 | 15 | TRBV5-4 | CASSQGQARTDTQYF | TGTGCCAGCAGCCAGGGACAGGCGCGCACAGATACGCAGTATTTT
TRBJ2-1 | NA | TRBD2 | 16 | TRBV6-1 | CASSETSGRAYNEQFF | TGTGCCAGCAGTGAGACTAGCGGGAGAGCTTACAATGAGCAGTTCTTC
TRBJ1-2 | NA | TRBD1 | 14 | TRBV29-1 | CSAGSRDRLEGYTF | TGCAGCGCAGGCTCCCGGGACAGACTGGAAGGCTACACCTTC
TRBJ2-3 | NA | TRBD1 | 16 | TRBV7-9 | CASSSTRQGRTDTQYF | TGTGCCAGCAGTTCTACCCGACAGGGCCGGACAGATACGCAGTATTTT
TRBJ1-1 | once | TRBD1 | 16 | TRBV5-6 | CASSWTGGEISLEAFF | TGTGCCAGCAGCTGGACAGGGGGCGAGATTTCCCTTGAAGCTTTCTTT
TRBJ2-2 | NA | NA | 15 | TRBV5-4 | CASSFREINTGELFF | TGTGCCAGCAGCTTCAGGGAAATTAACACCGGGGAGCTGTTTTTT
TRBJ1-2 | NA | NA | 12 | TRBV7-6 | CASGALNYGYTF | TGTGCCAGCGGGGCGCTTAACTATGGCTACACCTTC
TRBJ1-5 | NA | NA | 16 | TRBV21-1 | CASSKERGVSNQPQHF | TGTGCCAGCAGCAAAGAAAGGGGGGTGAGCAATCAGCCCCAGCATTTT
TRBJ2-5 | NA | NA | 14 | TRBV11-2 | CASSLNRDQETQYF | TGTGCCAGCAGCTTAAACAGGGACCAAGAGACCCAGTACTTC
TRBJ2-7 | once | NA | 15 | TRBV5-1 | CASSLRDWGTYEQYF | TGCGCCAGCAGCCTCCGGGACTGGGGCACCTACGAGCAGTACTTC
TRBJ2-3 | NA | TRBD1 | 14 | TRBV10-3 | CAITRTGGTDTQYF | TGTGCCATCACCAGGACAGGGGGCACAGATACGCAGTATTTT
TRBJ1-2 | NA | NA | 13 | TRBV10-3 | CAISEPGAYGYTF | TGTGCCATCAGTGAGCCCGGTGCCTATGGCTACACCTTC
TRBJ1-2 | NA | NA | 13 | TRBV4-1 | CASSQVGTRGYTF | TGCGCCAGCAGCCAAGTCGGGACACGAGGCTACACCTTC
TRBJ2-1 | few | NA | 17 | TRBV7-8 | CASSPDSYNSSYNEQFF | TGTGCCAGCAGCCCGGATTCCTACAATAGCTCCTACAATGAGCAGTTCTTC
TRBJ2-5 | NA | NA | 14 | TRBV4-1 | CASSQEKGMETQYF | TGCGCCAGCAGCCAAGAGAAGGGGATGGAGACCCAGTACTTC
TRBJ2-5 | NA | TRBD1 | 14 | TRBV9 | CASSPWDSQETQYF | TGTGCCAGCAGCCCATGGGACAGCCAAGAGACCCAGTACTTC
TRBJ1-2 | NA | NA | 15 | TRBV4-1 | CASSQDGGLLYGYTF | TGCGCCAGCAGCCAAGATGGGGGACTCCTCTATGGCTACACCTTC
TRBJ2-5 | NA | NA | 14 | TRBV16 | CASSQATGQETQYF | TGTGCCAGCAGCCAGGCTACGGGCCAAGAGACCCAGTACTTC
TRBJ1-2 | NA | NA | 11 | TRBV9 | CASSAATETAF | TGTGCCAGCAGCGCCGCGACGGAAACGGCTTTC
TRBJ2-1 | NA | TRBD2 | 17 | TRBV29-1 | CSALGPLLAPTYNEQFF | TGCAGCGCCCTGGGCCCCCTACTAGCGCCAACCTACAATGAGCAGTTCTTC
TRBJ2-5 | NA | TRBD2 | 15 | TRBV7-2 | CASSFGSGKTRTQYF | TGTGCCAGCAGCTTTGGTAGCGGGAAGACCCGGACCCAGTACTTC
TRBJ2-2 | once | NA | 18 | TRBV10-1 | CASSENVLRLGNTGELFF | TGCGCCAGCAGTGAGAACGTTTTGAGGTTGGGGAACACCGGGGAGCTGTTTTTT
TRBJ2-7 | NA | TRBD1 | 13 | TRBV4-1 | CASSAGQGYEQYF | TGCGCCAGCAGCGCGGGACAGGGCTACGAGCAGTACTTC
TRBJ2-3 | NA | TRBD2 | 15 | TRBV7-6 | CASSPGGPSTDTQYF | TGTGCCAGCAGCCCGGGAGGGCCGAGCACAGATACGCAGTATTTT
TRBJ2-1 | NA | NA | 15 | TRBV6-6 | CASSEAAQLGNEQFF | TGTGCCAGCAGCGAGGCGGCCCAATTGGGCAATGAGCAGTTCTTC
TRBJ2-5 | NA | NA | 14 | TRBV25-1 | CASSQGIRGETQYF | TGTGCCAGCAGTCAAGGGATCAGGGGAGAGACCCAGTACTTC
TRBJ2-1 | NA | NA | 16 | TRBV14 | CASSQELVGSYNEQFF | TGTGCCAGCAGCCAAGAATTAGTGGGCTCCTACAATGAGCAGTTCTTC
TRBJ1-1 | NA | NA | 16 | TRBV5-6 | CASSLSFGGPRVEAFF | TGTGCCAGCAGCTTGTCCTTTGGGGGACCGAGAGTGGAAGCTTTCTTT
TRBJ1-1 | NA | NA | 14 | TRBV27 | CASSLVAGNTEAFF | TGTGCCAGCAGTTTAGTAGCAGGGAACACTGAAGCTTTCTTT
TRBJ2-5 | NA | TRBD1 | 17 | TRBV27 | CASSQTPDRGTVETQYF | TGTGCCAGCAGCCAAACCCCGGACAGGGGGACGGTGGAGACCCAGTACTTC
TRBJ1-5 | NA | NA | 13 | TRBV15 | CATSRDVDQPQHF | TGTGCCACCAGCAGAGATGTGGACCAGCCCCAGCATTTT
TRBJ1-2 | NA | NA | 13 | TRBV15 | CATSRGPGFGYTF | TGTGCCACCAGCAGAGGCCCAGGTTTTGGCTACACCTTC
TRBJ2-1 | few | NA | 14 | TRBV13 | CAEQRAGGVFGQFF | TGTGCCGAGCAGCGGGCCGGGGGCGTTTTCGGGCAGTTCTTC
TRBJ1-1 | NA | NA | 14 | TRBV27 | CASSRKALSGEAFF | TGTGCCAGCAGCCGGAAGGCGCTAAGTGGTGAAGCTTTCTTT
TRBJ2-2 | NA | TRBD1 | 15 | TRBV7-9 | CASSDNRGRSGELFF | TGTGCCAGCAGCGACAACAGGGGGCGGAGCGGGGAGCTGTTTTTT
TRBJ2-5 | NA | TRBD1 | 15 | TRBV7-9 | CASSLSGQGGETQYF | TGTGCCAGCAGCTTATCCGGACAGGGCGGGGAGACCCAGTACTTC
TRBJ2-5 | NA | TRBD2 | 15 | TRBV5-1 | CASRSIGEGQETQYF | TGCGCCAGCAGATCGATCGGGGAGGGCCAAGAGACCCAGTACTTC
TRBJ1-1 | NA | NA | 13 | TRBV6-5 | CASRPSRVTEAFF | TGTGCCAGCAGACCTTCCAGGGTCACTGAAGCTTTCTTT